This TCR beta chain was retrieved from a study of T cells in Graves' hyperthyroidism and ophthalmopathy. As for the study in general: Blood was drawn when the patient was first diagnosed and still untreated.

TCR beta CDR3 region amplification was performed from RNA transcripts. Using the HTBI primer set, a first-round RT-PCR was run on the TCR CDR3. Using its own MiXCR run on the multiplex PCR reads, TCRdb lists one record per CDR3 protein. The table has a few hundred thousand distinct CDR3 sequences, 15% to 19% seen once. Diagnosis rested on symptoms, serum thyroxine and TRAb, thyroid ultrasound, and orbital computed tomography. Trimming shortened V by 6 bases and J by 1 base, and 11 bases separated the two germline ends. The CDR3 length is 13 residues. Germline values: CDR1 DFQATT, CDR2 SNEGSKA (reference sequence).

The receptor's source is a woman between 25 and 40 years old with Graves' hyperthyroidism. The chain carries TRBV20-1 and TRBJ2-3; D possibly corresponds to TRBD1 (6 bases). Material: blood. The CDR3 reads CSATRQGTDTQYF. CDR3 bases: TGCAGTGCCACCCGACAGGGCACAGATACGCAGTATTTT.